This is a list of T cell receptor beta chains from one sample in a study of cytomegalovirus exposure and HLA in healthy donors. Some clones are missing from TCRdb's copy, which holds only in-frame ones; the method was immunoSEQ multiplex PCR. The table records tens of thousands of clones, 78% of them present only once. The sequencing sample was made of PBMCs. These receptors were collected from a male donor in good health and CMV-seropositive. The CDR3 runs from the conserved cysteine through the conserved F or W. A D gene is named only where the DNA matches it firmly. Part of the rows lack a size; the others show once, few, many or a class for expanded clones.

v_gene: TRBV28; d_gene: TRBD1; abundance: few; j_gene: TRBJ2-7; CDR3aa: CASSPAGTASYEQYF; CDR3nt: TGTGCCAGCAGTCCCGCCGGGACAGCCTCCTACGAGCAGTACTTC
v_gene: TRBV5-1; d_gene: TRBD2; abundance: NA; j_gene: TRBJ2-5; CDR3aa: CASRIGRGQETQYF; CDR3nt: TGCGCCAGCAGGATAGGGAGGGGACAAGAGACCCAGTACTTC
v_gene: TRBV6-5; d_gene: NA; abundance: NA; j_gene: TRBJ1-1; CDR3aa: CASTPRGRNTEAFF; CDR3nt: TGTGCCAGCACCCCTAGGGGGAGGAACACTGAAGCTTTCTTT
v_gene: TRBV6-1; d_gene: TRBD1; abundance: medium-sized; j_gene: TRBJ1-1; CDR3aa: CASSEALDRVAEAFF; CDR3nt: TGTGCCAGCAGTGAAGCCCTAGACAGGGTGGCTGAAGCTTTCTTT
v_gene: TRBV19; d_gene: NA; abundance: many; j_gene: TRBJ2-5; CDR3aa: CARYIQETQYF; CDR3nt: TGTGCCAGATACATTCAGGAGACCCAGTACTTC
v_gene: TRBV28; d_gene: NA; abundance: NA; j_gene: TRBJ1-4; CDR3aa: CASSLTGMANEKLFF; CDR3nt: TGTGCCAGCAGCCTCACGGGAATGGCTAATGAAAAACTGTTTTTT
v_gene: TRBV5-4; d_gene: TRBD1; abundance: NA; j_gene: TRBJ1-2; CDR3aa: CASRTGQGPNYGYTF; CDR3nt: TGTGCCAGCAGGACAGGACAGGGGCCTAACTATGGCTACACCTTC
v_gene: TRBV6-1; d_gene: NA; abundance: few; j_gene: TRBJ1-4; CDR3aa: CASSLGSALDEKLFF; CDR3nt: TGTGCCAGCAGCCTTGGGAGCGCCTTAGACGAAAAACTGTTTTTT
v_gene: TRBV6-1; d_gene: TRBD1; abundance: once; j_gene: TRBJ1-1; CDR3aa: CASSVGTGGDETEAFF; CDR3nt: TGTGCCAGCAGTGTGGGGACAGGGGGCGATGAGACTGAAGCTTTCTTT
v_gene: TRBV28; d_gene: TRBD2; abundance: once; j_gene: TRBJ2-7; CDR3aa: CASCRTTTGGEQYF; CDR3nt: TGTGCCAGCTGCCGGACTACAACGGGAGGCGAGCAGTACTTC
v_gene: TRBV7-6; d_gene: NA; abundance: NA; j_gene: TRBJ2-1; CDR3aa: CASSSADEQFF; CDR3nt: TGTGCCAGCAGCTCCGCGGATGAGCAGTTCTTC
v_gene: TRBV5-8; d_gene: TRBD1; abundance: NA; j_gene: TRBJ2-7; CDR3aa: CASSCWRLTGSTESYEQYF; CDR3nt: TGTGCCAGCAGCTGTTGGAGACTGACAGGGTCCACGGAGTCCTACGAGCAGTACTTC
v_gene: TRBV18; d_gene: NA; abundance: NA; j_gene: TRBJ2-7; CDR3aa: CASSPPQPPYEQYF; CDR3nt: TGTGCCAGCTCACCACCACAACCTCCCTACGAGCAGTACTTC
v_gene: TRBV7-9; d_gene: NA; abundance: NA; j_gene: TRBJ1-1; CDR3aa: CATQDSLNTEAFF; CDR3nt: TGTGCCACGCAAGACAGCTTGAACACTGAAGCTTTCTTT
v_gene: TRBV28; d_gene: TRBD1; abundance: once; j_gene: TRBJ2-3; CDR3aa: CASSDPGQGRITQYF; CDR3nt: TGTGCCAGCAGCGACCCGGGACAGGGGAGGATTACGCAGTATTTT
v_gene: TRBV18; d_gene: TRBD1; abundance: few; j_gene: TRBJ1-5; CDR3aa: CASSANRGINQPQHF; CDR3nt: TGTGCCAGCTCAGCAAACAGGGGAATCAATCAGCCCCAGCATTTT
v_gene: TRBV5-5; d_gene: TRBD2; abundance: NA; j_gene: TRBJ2-1; CDR3aa: CASSLSSGMEPNEQFF; CDR3nt: TGTGCCAGCAGCTTGAGTAGCGGGATGGAACCCAATGAGCAGTTCTTC
v_gene: TRBV28; d_gene: TRBD1; abundance: NA; j_gene: TRBJ2-5; CDR3aa: CASRRTGGGQETQYF; CDR3nt: TGTGCCAGCAGAAGGACAGGGGGCGGCCAAGAGACCCAGTACTTC
v_gene: TRBV5-5; d_gene: NA; abundance: NA; j_gene: TRBJ2-7; CDR3aa: CASSPKTGLSSYEQYF; CDR3nt: TGTGCCAGCAGCCCAAAGACAGGATTAAGCTCCTACGAGCAGTACTTC
v_gene: TRBV7-3; d_gene: TRBD2; abundance: NA; j_gene: TRBJ2-5; CDR3aa: CASSLTGGAETQYF; CDR3nt: TGTGCCAGCAGCTTAACGGGAGGGGCCGAGACCCAGTACTTC
v_gene: TRBV9; d_gene: TRBD1; abundance: NA; j_gene: TRBJ2-7; CDR3aa: CASSSGTGGSYEQYF; CDR3nt: TGTGCCAGCTCCTCCGGGACAGGGGGCTCCTACGAGCAGTACTTC
v_gene: TRBV7-7; d_gene: TRBD1; abundance: NA; j_gene: TRBJ2-2; CDR3aa: CASSSRQGAGELFF; CDR3nt: TGTGCCAGCAGCTCGCGACAGGGGGCCGGGGAGCTGTTTTTT
v_gene: TRBV5-4; d_gene: NA; abundance: once; j_gene: TRBJ1-1; CDR3aa: CASSLEQLNTEAFF; CDR3nt: TGTGCCAGCAGCTTGGAACAATTGAACACTGAAGCTTTCTTT
v_gene: TRBV6-4; d_gene: TRBD2; abundance: many; j_gene: TRBJ2-3; CDR3aa: CASSGLAGADTQYF; CDR3nt: TGTGCCAGCAGTGGACTAGCGGGAGCAGATACGCAGTATTTT
v_gene: TRBV19; d_gene: NA; abundance: NA; j_gene: TRBJ2-6; CDR3aa: CASIQASSGANVLTF; CDR3nt: TGTGCCAGTATACAGGCCAGCTCTGGGGCCAACGTCCTGACTTTC
v_gene: TRBV5-1; d_gene: NA; abundance: NA; j_gene: TRBJ1-1; CDR3aa: CASSRGGGGGTEAFF; CDR3nt: TGCGCCAGCAGCCGGGGAGGGGGAGGTGGCACTGAAGCTTTCTTT
v_gene: TRBV27; d_gene: NA; abundance: NA; j_gene: TRBJ2-7; CDR3aa: CASSPSVREQYF; CDR3nt: TGTGCCAGCAGTCCATCGGTTCGCGAGCAGTACTTC
v_gene: TRBV6-1; d_gene: NA; abundance: NA; j_gene: TRBJ1-3; CDR3aa: CASRLPGNTIYF; CDR3nt: TGTGCCAGCAGGCTACCTGGAAACACCATATATTTT
v_gene: TRBV6-1; d_gene: TRBD1; abundance: NA; j_gene: TRBJ1-5; CDR3aa: CASSAHRTGTQPQHF; CDR3nt: TGTGCCAGCAGTGCCCATAGGACAGGGACTCAGCCCCAGCATTTT
v_gene: TRBV7-3; d_gene: TRBD2; abundance: NA; j_gene: TRBJ2-1; CDR3aa: CASSLKAREGRDEQFF; CDR3nt: TGTGCCAGCAGCTTAAAGGCGCGGGAGGGCCGGGATGAGCAGTTCTTC
v_gene: TRBV19; d_gene: NA; abundance: NA; j_gene: TRBJ1-5; CDR3aa: CASRVAPFSNQPQHF; CDR3nt: TGTGCCAGCAGGGTAGCTCCCTTTAGCAATCAGCCCCAGCATTTT
v_gene: TRBV7-9; d_gene: NA; abundance: NA; j_gene: TRBJ1-1; CDR3aa: CASSPGLPMNTEAFF; CDR3nt: TGTGCCAGCAGCCCGGGACTACCGATGAACACTGAAGCTTTCTTT